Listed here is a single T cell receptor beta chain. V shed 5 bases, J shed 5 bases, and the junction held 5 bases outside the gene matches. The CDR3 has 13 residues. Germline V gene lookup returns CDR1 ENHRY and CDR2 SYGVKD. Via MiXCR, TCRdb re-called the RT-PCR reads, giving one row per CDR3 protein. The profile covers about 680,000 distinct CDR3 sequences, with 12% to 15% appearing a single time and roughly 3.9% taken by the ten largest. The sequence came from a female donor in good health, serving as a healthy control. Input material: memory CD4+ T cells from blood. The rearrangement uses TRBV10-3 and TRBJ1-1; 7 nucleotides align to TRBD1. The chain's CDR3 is CAISTGEETEAFF. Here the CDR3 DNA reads TGTGCCATCAGTACAGGGGAGGAGACTGAAGCTTTCTTT.